The present entry profiles one TCR beta chain with its context. These data come from a study of T cell changes during pregnancy in multiple sclerosis. The CDR3 is 12 amino acids. Germline V lookup: CDR1 KGHSH, CDR2 LQKENI. After removal of 2 bases from V and 5 bases from J, the junction contained 0 bases not matched to a gene. Some clones are missing from TCRdb's copy, which holds only in-frame ones; the method was immunoSEQ multiplex PCR. The sample holds tens of thousands of clones, over 85% seen once. This chain connects TRBV18 to TRBJ2-7, with TRBD1 matching over 7 bases. This TCR was recovered from a female donor with multiple sclerosis, enrolled in a pregnancy study. Material: peripheral blood, obtained in the second trimester of pregnancy. CDR3 in amino acids: CASSPTGDEQYF. The CDR3 region has the DNA TGTGCCAGCTCACCAACAGGGGACGAGCAGTACTTC. Looking up the rest from reference TRBV18 and TRBJ2-7 gives the full variable domain: NAGVMQNPRHLVRRRGQEARLRCSPMKGHSHVYWYRQLPEEGLKFMVYLQKENIIDESGMPKERFSAEFPKEGPSILRIQQVVRGDSAAYFCASSPTGDEQYFGPGTRLTVT.